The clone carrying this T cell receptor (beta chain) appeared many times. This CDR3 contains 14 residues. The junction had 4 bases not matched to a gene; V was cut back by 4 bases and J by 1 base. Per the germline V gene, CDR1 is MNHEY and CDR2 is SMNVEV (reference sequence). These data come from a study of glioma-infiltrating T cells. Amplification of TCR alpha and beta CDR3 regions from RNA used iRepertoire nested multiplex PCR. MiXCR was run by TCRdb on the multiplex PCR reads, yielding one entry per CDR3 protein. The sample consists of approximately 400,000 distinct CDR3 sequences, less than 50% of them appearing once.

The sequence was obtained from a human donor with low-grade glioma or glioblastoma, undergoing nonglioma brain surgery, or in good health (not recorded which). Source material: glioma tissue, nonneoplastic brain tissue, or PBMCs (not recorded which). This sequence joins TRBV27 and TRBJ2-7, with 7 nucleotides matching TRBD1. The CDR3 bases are TGTGCCAGCAGTTGGGCAGGGGGTTCCTACGAGCAGTACTTC. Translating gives CASSWAGGSYEQYF.